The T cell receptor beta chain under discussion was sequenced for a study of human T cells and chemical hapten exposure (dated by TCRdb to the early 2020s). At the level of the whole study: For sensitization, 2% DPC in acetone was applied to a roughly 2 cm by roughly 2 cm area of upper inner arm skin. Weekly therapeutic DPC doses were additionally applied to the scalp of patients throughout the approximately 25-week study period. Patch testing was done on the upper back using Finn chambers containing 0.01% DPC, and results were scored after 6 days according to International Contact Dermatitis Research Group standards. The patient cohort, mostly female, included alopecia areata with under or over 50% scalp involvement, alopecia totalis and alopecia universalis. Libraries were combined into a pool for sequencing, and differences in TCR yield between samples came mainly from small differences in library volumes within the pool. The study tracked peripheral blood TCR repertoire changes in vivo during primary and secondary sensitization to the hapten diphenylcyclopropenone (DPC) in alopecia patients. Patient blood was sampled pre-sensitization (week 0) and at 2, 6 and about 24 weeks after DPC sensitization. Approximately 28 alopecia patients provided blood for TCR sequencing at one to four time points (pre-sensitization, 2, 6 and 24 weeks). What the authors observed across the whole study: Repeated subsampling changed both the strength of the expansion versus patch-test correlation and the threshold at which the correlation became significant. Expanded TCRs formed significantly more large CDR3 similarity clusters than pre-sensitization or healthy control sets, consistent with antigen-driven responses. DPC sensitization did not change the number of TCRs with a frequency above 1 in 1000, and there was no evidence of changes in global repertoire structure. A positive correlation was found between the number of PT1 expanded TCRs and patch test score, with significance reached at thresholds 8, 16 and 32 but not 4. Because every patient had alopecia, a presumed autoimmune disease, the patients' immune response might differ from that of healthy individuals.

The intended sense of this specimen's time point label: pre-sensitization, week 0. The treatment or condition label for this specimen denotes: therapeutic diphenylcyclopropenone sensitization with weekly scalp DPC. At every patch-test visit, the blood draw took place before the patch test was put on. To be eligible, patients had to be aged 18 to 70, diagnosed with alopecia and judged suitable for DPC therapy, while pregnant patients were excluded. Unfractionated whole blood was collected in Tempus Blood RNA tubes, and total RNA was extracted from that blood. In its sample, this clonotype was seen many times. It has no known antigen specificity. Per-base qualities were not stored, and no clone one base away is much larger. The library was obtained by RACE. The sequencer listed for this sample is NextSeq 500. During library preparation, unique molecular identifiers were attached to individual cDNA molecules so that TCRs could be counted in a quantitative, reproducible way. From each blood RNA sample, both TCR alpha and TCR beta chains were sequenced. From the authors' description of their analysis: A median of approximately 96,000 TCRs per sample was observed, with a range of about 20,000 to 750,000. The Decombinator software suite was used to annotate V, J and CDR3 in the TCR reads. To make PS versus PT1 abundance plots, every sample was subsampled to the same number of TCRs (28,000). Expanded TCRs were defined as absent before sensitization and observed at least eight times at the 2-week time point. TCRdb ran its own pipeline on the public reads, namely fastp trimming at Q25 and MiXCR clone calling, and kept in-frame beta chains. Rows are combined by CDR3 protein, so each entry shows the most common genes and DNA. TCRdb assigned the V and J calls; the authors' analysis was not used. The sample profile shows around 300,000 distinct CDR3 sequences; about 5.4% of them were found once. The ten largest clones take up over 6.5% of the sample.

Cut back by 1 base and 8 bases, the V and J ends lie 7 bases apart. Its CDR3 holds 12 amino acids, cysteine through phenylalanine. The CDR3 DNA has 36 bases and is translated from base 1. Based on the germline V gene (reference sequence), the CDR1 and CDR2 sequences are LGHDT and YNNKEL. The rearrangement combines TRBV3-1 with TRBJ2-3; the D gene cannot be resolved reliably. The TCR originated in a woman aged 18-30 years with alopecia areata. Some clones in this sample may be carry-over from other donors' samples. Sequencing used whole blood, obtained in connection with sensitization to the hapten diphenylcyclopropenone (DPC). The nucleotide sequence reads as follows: TGTGCCAGCAGCCAAGTTACAAGTACGCAGTATTTT. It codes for CASSQVTSTQYF.